The 21 T cell receptor beta chains presented below share a single source sample, sequenced in a study of T cells after yellow fever vaccination. TCRdb passed the 5' RACE reads through MiXCR, listing each CDR3 protein once. This repertoire shows more than 450,000 distinct CDR3 sequences, 21% found once; its top ten account for about 17%. Sequencing was performed on PBMCs, taken more than 20 days after the first yellow fever vaccination. The source is a man in his late teens or twenties who received the YFV17D yellow fever vaccine.

J is TRBJ1-5 and V is TRBV24-1; TRBD1 matches 7 bases. The junction had 3 bases not matched to a gene; V was cut back by 10 bases and J by 4 bases. CDR1 and CDR2 from the germline V gene are KGHDR and SFDVKD. CDR3 length equals 12 residues. The CDR3 reads CATGQSNQPQHF. CDR3 nucleotide sequence: TGTGCCACGGGACAGTCGAATCAGCCCCAGCATTTT.

This clonotype was seen more than once but under ten times. The genes are TRBV6-2 or TRBV6-3 and TRBJ2-2; D perhaps matches TRBD1 (6 bases). From germline, CDR1 is MNHEY and CDR2 SVGEGT. This CDR3 spans 13 amino acids. V shed 5 bases and J shed 6 bases, with 10 bases lying between them. The CDR3 DNA sequence: TGTGCCAGCAGTCACAGGGTCTCCGGGGAGCTGTTTTTT. It is translated as CASSHRVSGELFF.

The rearrangement links TRBV20-1 to TRBJ2-3, with a tentative D call TRBD2 (6 bases). This CDR3 has 12 residues. Germline CDR1 reads DFQATT; CDR2 reads SNEGSKA (reference sequence). CDR3 coding DNA: TGCAGCCCGCCGGGGGACACAGATACGCAGTATTTT. It is translated as CSPPGDTDTQYF.

This clonotype turned up a few times. This chain connects TRBV6-4 to TRBJ2-7, with TRBD1 matching over 8 bases. V gave up 0 bases and J gave up 2 bases; unmatched junction bases: 3. The CDR3 contains 15 residues. The germline CDR1 and CDR2 sequences are MRHNA and SNTAGT. CDR3 in DNA: TGTGCCAGCAGTGACTCGGACAGGGTAACCTACGAGCAGTACGTC. Amino acid sequence: CASSDSDRVTYEQYV.

This sequence joins TRBV6-1 and TRBJ2-7; 9 bases are shared with TRBD1. The trim removed 6 bases at V and 1 base at J, leaving 4 bases unmatched. The CDR3 loop spans 14 amino acids. Germline V gives CDR1 MNHNS, CDR2 SASEGT. The CDR3 is CASRPGQGSYEQYF. The DNA for the CDR3 is TGTGCCAGCAGACCGGGACAGGGTTCCTACGAGCAGTACTTC.

The V and J genes are TRBV20-1 and TRBJ2-2; no clear D gene. The CDR3 has 14 amino acids. Germline-derived CDR1 and CDR2 are DFQATT and SNEGSKA (reference sequence). Trimming left V 3 bases short and J 0 bases short, with 8 bases between. CDR3: CSARRQANTGELFF. The CDR3 nucleotides read TGCAGTGCTAGGCGTCAGGCGAACACCGGGGAGCTGTTTTTT.

This chain joins TRBV4-1 and TRBJ1-1; D uncertain. There are 14 residues in the CDR3. The germline V gene encodes CDR1 MGHRA and CDR2 YSYEKL. V lost 2 bases to trimming and J lost 0 bases, with 7 bases between them. The CDR3 is CASSQRRLNTEAFF. CDR3 coding DNA: TGCGCCAGCAGCCAACGAAGATTGAACACTGAAGCTTTCTTT.

The chain combines TRBV5-4 with TRBJ2-5; TRBD1 might be the D (5 bases). CDR1 SGHNT and CDR2 YYREEE come from the germline V gene (reference sequence). The CDR3 spans 14 residues. V lost 2 bases and J lost 1, with 9 bases in between. The CDR3 DNA reads TGTGCCAGCAGCTTTTTAACAGGCCAAGAGACCCAGTACTTC. It translates to CASSFLTGQETQYF. The whole variable domain, remainder taken from reference TRBV5-4 and TRBJ2-5, is ETGVTQSPTHLIKTRGQQVTLRCSSQSGHNTVSWYQQALGQGPQFIFQYYREEENGRGNFPPRFSGLQFPNYSSELNVNALELDDSALYLCASSFLTGQETQYFGPGTRLLVL.

This clonotype was observed a handful of times. CDR3 nucleotide sequence: TGTGCCAGCCAAAAAGAGACCCAGTACTTC. Translated: CASQKETQYF. V is TRBV27 and J is TRBJ2-5; D call uncertain. The CDR3 is 10 amino acids. Trimming cost V 8 bases and J 3 bases, with 4 bases left between them. Germline-derived CDR1 and CDR2 are MNHEY and SMNVEV (reference sequence).

The chain joins TRBV5-1 to TRBJ1-1; D uncertain. Germline assignment: CDR1 SGHRS and CDR2 YFSETQ. This CDR3 has 16 residues. The V and J ends lost 4 bases and 3 bases respectively, with 19 bases between them. The DNA for the CDR3 is TGCGCCAGCAGCCCGCGGGCGTTAGGCGGTCACACTGAAGCTTTCTTT. Protein sequence: CASSPRALGGHTEAFF.

V usage is TRBV7-9 and J usage is TRBJ1-1, with 9 positions matching TRBD1. The J segment lost 0 bases and the V segment lost 8 bases, leaving 10 bases of the junction unmatched. CDR1 and CDR2 (germline): SEHNR, FQNEAQ (reference sequence). This CDR3 comprises 16 residues. The DNA of the CDR3 is TGTGCCAGCCTCTCTGGGGACAGGGTTATGAACACTGAAGCTTTCTTT. Translation gives CASLSGDRVMNTEAFF.

The table lists this clonotype with a few counts. This chain links TRBV20-1 with TRBJ1-3; a possible D gene is TRBD1 (6 bases). The ends were cut back, 2 bases at V and 8 bases at J, with 13 bases in the middle. This CDR3 comprises 13 residues. CDR1 and CDR2 (germline): DFQATT, SNEGSKA (reference sequence). CDR3 sequence (DNA): TGCAGTGCTAGATGGGGGGGCCGGTACACCATATATTTT. Its translation is CSARWGGRYTIYF.

This clonotype appeared a few times. The rearrangement uses TRBV12-3 or TRBV12-4 and TRBJ1-2; weak D call: TRBD1 (6 bases). Between the trimmed V and J ends, which lost 6 bases and 3 bases, there was a span of 14 bases. The CDR3 is 14 amino acids. The CDR3 sequence: CASSLQGFDYGYTF. For the CDR3, the DNA is TGTGCCAGCAGCCTACAGGGCTTTGACTATGGCTACACCTTC.

This clonotype has more than one count but fewer than ten. The rearrangement joins TRBV5-1 to TRBJ2-3; D is undetermined. This CDR3 is 14 amino acids long. From germline, CDR1 is SGHRS and CDR2 YFSETQ. Trimming shortened V by 4 bases and J by 6 bases, and 15 bases separated the two germline ends. The CDR3 loop is CASSPLGGSDTQYF. The CDR3 bases are TGCGCCAGCAGCCCCCTGGGTGGCTCGGATACGCAGTATTTT.

The CDR3 sequence is CATSRDLTDTQYF. The CDR3 nucleotides read TGTGCCACCAGCAGAGATTTGACAGATACGCAGTATTTT. This rearrangement joins TRBV15 to TRBJ2-3; no clear D gene. Germline CDR1 is LNHNV and CDR2 is YYDKDF (reference sequence). The CDR3 sequence is 13 residues long. Trimming left V 0 bases short and J 3 bases short, with 4 bases between.

This rearrangement joins TRBV29-1 to TRBJ2-3; D is undetermined. The V and J ends lost 8 bases and 6 bases respectively, with 15 bases between them. The CDR3 spans 12 residues. Per the germline V gene, CDR1 is SQVTM and CDR2 is ANQGSEA. The CDR3 region has the DNA TGCAGCCTCAGTCTGGAAATGGATACGCAGTATTTT. Translated: CSLSLEMDTQYF.

J is TRBJ2-1 and V is TRBV7-6; 7 nucleotides agree with TRBD2. J lost 1 base, V lost 4 bases, and 16 bases had no gene match. Per the germline V gene, CDR1 is SGHVS and CDR2 is FNYEAQ. The CDR3 runs to 19 residues. The CDR3, as DNA: TGTGCCAGCAGCTCCTTCGAAGTGAGCGGGGATCCATCCTACAATGAGCAGTTCTTC. It is translated as CASSSFEVSGDPSYNEQFF.

This clonotype has a handful of counts. V usage is TRBV29-1 and J usage is TRBJ2-1; TRBD1 might be the D (7 bases). CDR3 size: 15 residues. Trimming shortened V by 4 bases and J by 6 bases, and 19 bases separated the two germline ends. From germline, CDR1 is SQVTM and CDR2 ANQGSEA. CDR3 in DNA: TGCAGCGTTGGGGGCGGGACAGATTTATTCAATGAGCAGTTCTTC. Translated: CSVGGGTDLFNEQFF.

The chain carries TRBV24-1 and TRBJ2-5; 7 bases map to TRBD1. CDR1 and CDR2 (germline): KGHDR, SFDVKD. The CDR3 loop spans 14 amino acids. Trimming cost V 5 bases and J 4 bases; bases outside gene matches: 6. The CDR3 sequence: CATSGSGTAETQYF. The CDR3 coding sequence is TGTGCCACCAGTGGTTCCGGGACAGCAGAGACCCAGTACTTC.

This clonotype was recorded a few times. The CDR3 loop reads CASSPRDSSTDTQYF. CDR3 DNA: TGCGCCAGCAGCCCTCGGGACTCATCCACAGATACGCAGTATTTT. This sequence joins TRBV5-1 and TRBJ2-3; possibly TRBD2 for D (6 bases). Per germline, CDR1 SGHRS and CDR2 YFSETQ. V gave up 4 bases and J gave up 2 bases, with 14 bases separating them. The CDR3 spans 15 residues.

This clonotype was seen at least ten times. V and J are TRBV5-6 and TRBJ2-7; D possibly corresponds to TRBD2 (6 bases). The CDR3 sequence is 12 residues long. V was trimmed by 4 bases and J by 2 bases, leaving 7 bases between them. Germline-derived CDR1 and CDR2 are SGHDT and YYEEEE. Here the CDR3 DNA reads TGTGCCAGCAGCCGCGGGACCTACGAGCAGTACTTC. Protein sequence: CASSRGTYEQYF. The full variable domain, with the rest looked up from reference TRBV5-6 and TRBJ2-7, is DAGVTQSPTHLIKTRGQQVTLRCSPKSGHDTVSWYQQALGQGPQFIFQYYEEEERQRGNFPDRFSGHQFPNYSSELNVNALLLGDSALYLCASSRGTYEQYFGPGTRLTVT.